Many counts were recorded for the clone carrying this TCR beta chain. The sample originates from a study of T cells after posttransplantation cyclophosphamide. Assay used: immunoSEQ multiplex PCR; TCRdb lists only in-frame clones, some missing. Singletons are absent from the sample, which has some 50,000 clones. V gave up 2 bases and J gave up 8 bases, with 12 bases separating them. The CDR3 contains 14 residues. Germline loops: CDR1 MNHEY, CDR2 SMNVEV (reference sequence). The source of this sequence is a man in his forties or fifties in good health, CMV-negative, and a related stem cell transplant donor. The sample consisted of PBMCs. The chain couples TRBV27 to TRBJ2-2; TRBD2 is a possible D gene (5 bases). CDR3 nucleotide sequence: TGTGCCAGCAGTTTACCTCCCGGGGAAGGGGAGCTGTTTTTT. Protein sequence: CASSLPPGEGELFF.